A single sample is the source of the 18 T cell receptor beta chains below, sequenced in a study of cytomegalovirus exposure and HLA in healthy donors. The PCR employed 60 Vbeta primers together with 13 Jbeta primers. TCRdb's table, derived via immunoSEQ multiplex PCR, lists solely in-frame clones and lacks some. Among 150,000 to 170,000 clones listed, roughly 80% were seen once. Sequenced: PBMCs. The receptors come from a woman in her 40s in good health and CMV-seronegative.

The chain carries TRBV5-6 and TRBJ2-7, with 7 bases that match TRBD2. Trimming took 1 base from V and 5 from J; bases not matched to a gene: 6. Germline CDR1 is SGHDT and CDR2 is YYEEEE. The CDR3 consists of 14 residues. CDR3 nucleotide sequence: TGTGCCAGCAGCTTGTGGCGGGGGAGAAACGAGCAGTACTTC. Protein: CASSLWRGRNEQYF.

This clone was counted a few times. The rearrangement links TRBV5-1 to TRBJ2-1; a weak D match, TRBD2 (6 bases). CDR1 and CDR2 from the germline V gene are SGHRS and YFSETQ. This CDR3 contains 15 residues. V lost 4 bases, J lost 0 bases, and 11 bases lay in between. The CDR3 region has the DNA TGCGCCAGCAGCCCTTCCGGGGGCTCCTACAATGAGCAGTTCTTC. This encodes CASSPSGGSYNEQFF.

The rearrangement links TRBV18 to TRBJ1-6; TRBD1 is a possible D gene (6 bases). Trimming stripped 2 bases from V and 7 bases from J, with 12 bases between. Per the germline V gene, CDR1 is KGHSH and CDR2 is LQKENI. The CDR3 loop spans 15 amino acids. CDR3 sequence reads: CASSPETTGNSPLHF. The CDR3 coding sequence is TGTGCCAGCTCACCAGAGACGACAGGCAATTCACCCCTCCACTTT.

Here the CDR3 reads CATALGPGTANTEAFF. The DNA of the CDR3 is TGTGCCACCGCACTTGGCCCCGGGACAGCGAACACTGAAGCTTTCTTT. The chain uses TRBV10-3 and TRBJ1-1; 7 bases are shared with TRBD1. The V and J ends lost 10 bases and 1 base, in that order; junction bases with no gene match: 15. This CDR3 contains 16 residues. Germline V CDR1 and CDR2: ENHRY, SYGVKD.

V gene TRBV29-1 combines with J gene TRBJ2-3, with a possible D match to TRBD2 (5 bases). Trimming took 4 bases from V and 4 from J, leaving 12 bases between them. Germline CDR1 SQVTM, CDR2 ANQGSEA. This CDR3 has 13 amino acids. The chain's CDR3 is CSVVGFGADTQYF. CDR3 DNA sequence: TGCAGCGTTGTGGGGTTCGGGGCAGATACGCAGTATTTT.

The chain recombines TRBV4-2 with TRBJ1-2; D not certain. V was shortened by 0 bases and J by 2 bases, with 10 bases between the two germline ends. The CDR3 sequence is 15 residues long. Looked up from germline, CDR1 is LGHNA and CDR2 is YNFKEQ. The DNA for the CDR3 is TGTGCCAGCAGCCAAGAAGAGAACGTGAACTATGGCTACACCTTC. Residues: CASSQEENVNYGYTF.

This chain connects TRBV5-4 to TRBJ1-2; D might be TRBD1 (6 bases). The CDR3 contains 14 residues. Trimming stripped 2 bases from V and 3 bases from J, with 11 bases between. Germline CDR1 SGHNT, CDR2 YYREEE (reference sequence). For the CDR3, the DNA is TGTGCCAGCAGCTTAGACGCAGGGGACTATGGCTACACCTTC. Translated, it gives CASSLDAGDYGYTF.

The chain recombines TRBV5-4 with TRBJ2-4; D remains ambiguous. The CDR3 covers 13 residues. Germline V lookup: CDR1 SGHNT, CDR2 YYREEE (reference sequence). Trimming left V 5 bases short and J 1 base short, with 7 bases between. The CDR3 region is CASSAEAKNIQYF. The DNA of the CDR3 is TGTGCCAGCAGTGCGGAGGCCAAAAACATTCAGTACTTC.

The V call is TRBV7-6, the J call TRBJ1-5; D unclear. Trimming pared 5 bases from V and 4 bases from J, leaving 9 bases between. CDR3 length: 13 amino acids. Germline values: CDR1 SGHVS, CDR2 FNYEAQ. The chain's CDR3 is CASSLTGNQPQHF. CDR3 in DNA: TGTGCCAGCAGCCTAACCGGGAATCAGCCCCAGCATTTT. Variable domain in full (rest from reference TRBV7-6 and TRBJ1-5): GAGVSQSPRYKVTKRGQDVALRCDPISGHVSLYWYRQALGQGPEFLTYFNYEAQQDKSGLPNDRFSAERPEGSISTLTIQRTEQRDSAMYRCASSLTGNQPQHFGDGTRLSIL.

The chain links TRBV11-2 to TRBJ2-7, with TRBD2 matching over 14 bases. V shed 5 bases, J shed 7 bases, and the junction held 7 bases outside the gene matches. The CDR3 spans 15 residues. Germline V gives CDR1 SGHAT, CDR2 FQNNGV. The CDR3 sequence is CASSKGLAGGREQYF. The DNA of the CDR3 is TGTGCCAGCAGCAAAGGACTAGCGGGGGGTCGAGAGCAGTACTTC.

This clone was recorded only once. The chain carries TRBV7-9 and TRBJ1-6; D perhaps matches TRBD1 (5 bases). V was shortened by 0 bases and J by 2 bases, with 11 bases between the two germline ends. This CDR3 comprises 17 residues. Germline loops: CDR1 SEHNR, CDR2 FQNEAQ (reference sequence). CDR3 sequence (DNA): TGTGCCAGCAGCTTAGCGCCCCGACAGACCTATAATTCACCCCTCCACTTT. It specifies CASSLAPRQTYNSPLHF.

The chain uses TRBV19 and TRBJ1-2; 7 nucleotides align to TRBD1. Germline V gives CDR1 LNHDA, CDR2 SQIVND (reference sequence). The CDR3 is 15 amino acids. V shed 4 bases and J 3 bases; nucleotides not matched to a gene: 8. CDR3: CASSTTGAPDYGYTF. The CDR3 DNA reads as TGTGCCAGTAGTACCACAGGGGCTCCTGACTATGGCTACACCTTC. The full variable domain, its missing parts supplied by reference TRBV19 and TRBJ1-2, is DGGITQSPKYLFRKEGQNVTLSCEQNLNHDAMYWYRQDPGQGLRLIYYSQIVNDFQKGDIAEGYSVSREKKESFPLTVTSAQKNPTAFYLCASSTTGAPDYGYTFGSGTRLTVV.

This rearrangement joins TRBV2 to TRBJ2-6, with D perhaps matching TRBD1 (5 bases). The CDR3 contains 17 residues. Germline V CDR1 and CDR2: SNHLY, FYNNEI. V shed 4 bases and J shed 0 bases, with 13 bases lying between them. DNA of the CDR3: TGTGCCAGCAGTGGAGACCAGGGCAGCTCTGGGGCCAACGTCCTGACTTTC. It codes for CASSGDQGSSGANVLTF.

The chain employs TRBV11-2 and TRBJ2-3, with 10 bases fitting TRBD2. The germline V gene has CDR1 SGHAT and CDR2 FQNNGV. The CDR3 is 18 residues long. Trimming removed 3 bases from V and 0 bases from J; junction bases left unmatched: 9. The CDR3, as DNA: TGTGCCAGCAGCTTGTTTCCTAGCGGGGGACCTAGCACAGATACGCAGTATTTT. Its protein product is CASSLFPSGGPSTDTQYF.

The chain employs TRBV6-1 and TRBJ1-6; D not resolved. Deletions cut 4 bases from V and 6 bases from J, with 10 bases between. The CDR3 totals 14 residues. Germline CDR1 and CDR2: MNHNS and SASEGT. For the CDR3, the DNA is TGTGCCAGCAGTGTTTCCGTTTTTAATTCACCCCTCCACTTT. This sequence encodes CASSVSVFNSPLHF.

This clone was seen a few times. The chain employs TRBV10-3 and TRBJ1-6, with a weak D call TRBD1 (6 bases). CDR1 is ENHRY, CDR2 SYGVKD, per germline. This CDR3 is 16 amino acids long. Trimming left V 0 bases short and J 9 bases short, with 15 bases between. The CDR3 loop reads CAISESGPGVFSPLHF. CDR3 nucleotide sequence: TGTGCCATCAGTGAGTCTGGGCCAGGGGTGTTTTCACCCCTCCACTTT.

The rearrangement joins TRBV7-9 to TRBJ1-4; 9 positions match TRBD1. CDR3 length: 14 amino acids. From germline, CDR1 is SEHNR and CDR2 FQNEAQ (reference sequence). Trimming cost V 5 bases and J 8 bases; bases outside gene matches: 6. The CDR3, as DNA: TGTGCCAGCAGCAAAGGGGGGACAGGGGAAAAACTGTTTTTT. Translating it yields CASSKGGTGEKLFF.

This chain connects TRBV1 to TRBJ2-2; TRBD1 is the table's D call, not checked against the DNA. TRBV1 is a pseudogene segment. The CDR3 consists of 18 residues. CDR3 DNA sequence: TGCACCAGCAGCGGGAACGTACCGGACAGGGCGAACACCGGGGAGCTGTTTTTT. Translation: CTSSGNVPDRANTGELFF.